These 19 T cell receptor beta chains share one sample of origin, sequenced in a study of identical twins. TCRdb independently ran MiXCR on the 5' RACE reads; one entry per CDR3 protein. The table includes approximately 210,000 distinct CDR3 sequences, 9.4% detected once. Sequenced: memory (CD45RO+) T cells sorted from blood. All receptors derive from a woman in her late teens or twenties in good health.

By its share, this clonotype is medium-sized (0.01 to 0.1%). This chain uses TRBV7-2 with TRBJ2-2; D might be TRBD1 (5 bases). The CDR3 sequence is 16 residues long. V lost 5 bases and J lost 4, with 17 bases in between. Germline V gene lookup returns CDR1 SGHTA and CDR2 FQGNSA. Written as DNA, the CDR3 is TGTGCCAGCAGCCGGCAGGGAATCTCCCCCACCGGGGAGCTGTTTTTT. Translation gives CASSRQGISPTGELFF.

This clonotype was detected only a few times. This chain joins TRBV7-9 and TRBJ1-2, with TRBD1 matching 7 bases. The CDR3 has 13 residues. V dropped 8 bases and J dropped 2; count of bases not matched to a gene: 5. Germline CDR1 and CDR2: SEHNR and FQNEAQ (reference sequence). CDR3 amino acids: CASSGTANYGYTF. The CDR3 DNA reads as TGTGCCAGCTCGGGGACAGCAAACTATGGCTACACCTTC.

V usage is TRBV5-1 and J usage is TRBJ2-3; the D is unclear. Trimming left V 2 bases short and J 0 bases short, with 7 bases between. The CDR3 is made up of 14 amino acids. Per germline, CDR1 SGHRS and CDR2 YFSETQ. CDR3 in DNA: TGCGCCAGCAGCTTACGTCCTAGCACAGATACGCAGTATTTT. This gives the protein CASSLRPSTDTQYF. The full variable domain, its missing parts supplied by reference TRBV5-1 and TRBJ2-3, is KAGVTQTPRYLIKTRGQQVTLSCSPISGHRSVSWYQQTPGQGLQFLFEYFSETQRNKGNFPGRFSGRQFSNSRSEMNVSTLELGDSALYLCASSLRPSTDTQYFGPGTRLTVL.

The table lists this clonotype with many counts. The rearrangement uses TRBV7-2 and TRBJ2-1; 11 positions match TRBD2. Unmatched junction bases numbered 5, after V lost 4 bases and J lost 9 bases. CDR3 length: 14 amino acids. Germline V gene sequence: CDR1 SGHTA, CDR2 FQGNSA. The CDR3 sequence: CASSSTSGNGEQFF. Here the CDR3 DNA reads TGTGCCAGCAGCTCGACTAGCGGGAACGGTGAGCAGTTCTTC.

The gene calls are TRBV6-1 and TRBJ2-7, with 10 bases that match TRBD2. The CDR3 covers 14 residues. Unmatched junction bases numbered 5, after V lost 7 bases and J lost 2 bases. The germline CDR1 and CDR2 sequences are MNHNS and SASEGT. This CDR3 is CASKSLAGAYEQYF. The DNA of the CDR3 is TGTGCCAGCAAGTCCCTAGCGGGGGCCTACGAGCAGTACTTC.

CDR3 DNA: TGTGCCAGCAGCCAACAATTGGAGGGCGAGCAGTACTTC. Translated, it gives CASSQQLEGEQYF. V gene TRBV14 combines with J gene TRBJ2-7; TRBD2 is a possible D gene (6 bases). Trimming pared 2 bases from V and 6 bases from J, leaving 11 bases between. Germline V gene data show CDR1 as SGHDN and CDR2 as FVKESK. CDR3 length: 13 amino acids.

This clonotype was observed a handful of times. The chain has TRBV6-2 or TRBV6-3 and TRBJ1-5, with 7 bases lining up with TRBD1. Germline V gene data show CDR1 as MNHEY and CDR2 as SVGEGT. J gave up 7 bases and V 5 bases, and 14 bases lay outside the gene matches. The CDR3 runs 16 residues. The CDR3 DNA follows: TGTGCCAGCAGTCACTTTCCGACAGGGTCTGGCCAGCCCCAGCATTTT. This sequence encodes CASSHFPTGSGQPQHF.

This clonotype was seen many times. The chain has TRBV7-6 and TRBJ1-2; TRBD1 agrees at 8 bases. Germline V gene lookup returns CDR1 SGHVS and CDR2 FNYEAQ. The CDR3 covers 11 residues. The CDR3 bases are TGTGCTACAGGGGGGACGGGTGGCTACACCTTC. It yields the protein CATGGTGGYTF.

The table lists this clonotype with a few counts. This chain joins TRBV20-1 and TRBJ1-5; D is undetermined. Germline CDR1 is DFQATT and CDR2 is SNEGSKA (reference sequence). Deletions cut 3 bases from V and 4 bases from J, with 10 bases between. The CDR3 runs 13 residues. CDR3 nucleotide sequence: TGCAGTGCTAGGGTAGTTGGGAATCAGCCCCAGCATTTT. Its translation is CSARVVGNQPQHF.

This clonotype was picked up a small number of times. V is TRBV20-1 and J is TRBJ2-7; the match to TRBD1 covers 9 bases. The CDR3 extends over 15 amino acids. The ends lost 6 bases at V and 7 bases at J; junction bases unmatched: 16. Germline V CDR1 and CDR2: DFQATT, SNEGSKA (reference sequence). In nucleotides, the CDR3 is TGCAGTGCCCGGGTGGGTACGGGACAGGGTAGGGAGCAGTACTTC. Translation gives CSARVGTGQGREQYF.

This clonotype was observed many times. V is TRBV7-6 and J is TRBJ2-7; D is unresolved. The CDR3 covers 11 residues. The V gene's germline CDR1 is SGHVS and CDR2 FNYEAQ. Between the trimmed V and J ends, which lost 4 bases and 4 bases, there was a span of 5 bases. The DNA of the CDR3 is TGTGCCAGCAGCTCAGAGTACGAGCAGTACTTC. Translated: CASSSEYEQYF.

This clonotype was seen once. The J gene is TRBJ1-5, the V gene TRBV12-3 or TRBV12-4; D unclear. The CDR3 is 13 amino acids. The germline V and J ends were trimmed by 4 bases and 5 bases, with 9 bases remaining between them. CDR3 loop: CASSSSGYQPQHF. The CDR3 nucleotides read TGTGCCAGCAGTTCTTCAGGATATCAGCCCCAGCATTTT.

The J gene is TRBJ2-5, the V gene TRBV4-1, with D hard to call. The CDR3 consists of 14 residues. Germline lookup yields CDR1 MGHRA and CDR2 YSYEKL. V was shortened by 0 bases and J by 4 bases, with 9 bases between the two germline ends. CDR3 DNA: TGCGCCAGCAGCCAAGAACCATCGGGAGAGACCCAGTACTTC. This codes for CASSQEPSGETQYF.

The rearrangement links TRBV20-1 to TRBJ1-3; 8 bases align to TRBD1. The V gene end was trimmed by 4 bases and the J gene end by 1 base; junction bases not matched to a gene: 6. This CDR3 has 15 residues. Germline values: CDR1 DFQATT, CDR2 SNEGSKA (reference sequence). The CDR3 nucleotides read TGCAGTGCTACAGGGGGCTGGTGGTCTGGAAACACCATATATTTT. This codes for CSATGGWWSGNTIYF.

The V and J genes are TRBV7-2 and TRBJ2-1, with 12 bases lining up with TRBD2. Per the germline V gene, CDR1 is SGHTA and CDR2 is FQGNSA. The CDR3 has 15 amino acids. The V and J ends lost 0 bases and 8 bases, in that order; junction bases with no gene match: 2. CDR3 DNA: TGTGCCAGCAGCTTAGCGGGGACTAGCGGGCATGAGCAGTTCTTC. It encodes CASSLAGTSGHEQFF.

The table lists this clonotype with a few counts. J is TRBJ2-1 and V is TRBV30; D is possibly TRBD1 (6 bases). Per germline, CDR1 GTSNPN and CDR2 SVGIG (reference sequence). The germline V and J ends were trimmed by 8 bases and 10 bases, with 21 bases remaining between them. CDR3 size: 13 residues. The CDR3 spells CAGYRATLSEQFF. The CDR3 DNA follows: TGTGCCGGCTACAGGGCCACTTTGTCGGAGCAGTTCTTC.

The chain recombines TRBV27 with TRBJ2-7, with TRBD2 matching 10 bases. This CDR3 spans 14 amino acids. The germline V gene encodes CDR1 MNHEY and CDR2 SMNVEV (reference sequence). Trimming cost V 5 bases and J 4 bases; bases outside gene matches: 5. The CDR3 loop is CASSKTSGIYEQYF. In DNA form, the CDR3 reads TGTGCCAGCAGTAAAACTAGCGGGATTTACGAGCAGTACTTC.

The CDR3 region has the DNA TGCGCCAGCAGCCTACAGGGGGGAGAGAGTTCACCCCTCCACTTT. Translating gives CASSLQGGESSPLHF. V usage is TRBV4-3 and J usage is TRBJ1-6, with 8 bases fitting TRBD1. The CDR3 contains 15 residues. The V gene end was trimmed by 4 bases and the J gene end by 9 bases; junction bases not matched to a gene: 8. The germline V gene has CDR1 LGHNA and CDR2 YSLEER.

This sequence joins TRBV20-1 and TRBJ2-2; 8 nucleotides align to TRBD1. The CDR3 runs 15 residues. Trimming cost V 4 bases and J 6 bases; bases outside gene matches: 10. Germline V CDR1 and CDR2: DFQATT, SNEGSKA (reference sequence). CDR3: CSAIATTGAPGELFF. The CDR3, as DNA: TGCAGTGCTATAGCGACGACAGGGGCCCCCGGGGAGCTGTTTTTT.